A selection of T cell receptor beta chains follows, all from one sample in a study of early T cells in non-severe SARS-CoV-2 infection. One entry per CDR3 protein results from TCRdb running MiXCR on the 5' RACE reads. The sample consists of some 57,000 distinct CDR3 sequences, roughly 13% of them appearing once. The sequenced sample consisted of whole blood. The receptor source for this set is an adult who was a healthcare worker with PCR-confirmed SARS-CoV-2 infection or an uninfected control (not recorded which). Both conserved end residues are trimmed from each CDR3. D genes are given only for firm matches.

-	TRBV5-1	TRBJ1-1	ASSQTQLGNTEAF
-	TRBV19	TRBJ2-3	ASSTTSTDTQY
TRBD2	TRBV20-1	TRBJ2-7	SARDYLGLAGQYEQY
-	TRBV3-1	TRBJ2-1	ASSQAREDEQF
TRBD2	TRBV11-3	TRBJ2-3	ASRLTSEGDTQY
-	TRBV29-1	TRBJ1-1	SVAQKDNTEAF
-	TRBV6-5	TRBJ2-3	ASSYSESFGADTQY
TRBD2	TRBV11-2	TRBJ2-1	ASSTGLAGGNEQF
-	TRBV12-3/TRBV12-4	TRBJ1-1	ASSLKPNTEAF
-	TRBV18	TRBJ1-3	ASSPDGQLILSGNTIY
TRBD2	TRBV2	TRBJ2-3	ARLAGESTDTQY
-	TRBV5-4	TRBJ2-7	ASSLEQGSYEQY
-	TRBV4-3	TRBJ2-7	ASSLSRETTEQY
-	TRBV20-1	TRBJ1-1	SARYLGPGTTGTEAF
TRBD2	TRBV7-3	TRBJ2-1	ASSSGGSYNEQF
-	TRBV18	TRBJ2-6	ASSPRGDGVLT
-	TRBV10-3	TRBJ2-7	AISEDSNEQY
-	TRBV11-3	TRBJ2-2	ASLKKGTGELF
-	TRBV3-1	TRBJ2-7	ASSQSGSGEQY
TRBD1	TRBV28	TRBJ1-3	ASSLLTGRGNTIY
-	TRBV5-1	TRBJ2-7	ASSWDFREREQY
-	TRBV7-6	TRBJ2-1	ASSFATHNEQF
-	TRBV20-1	TRBJ2-1	SAPDRDNEQF
-	TRBV29-1	TRBJ1-2	SSGHLYGYT
-	TRBV6-2/TRBV6-3	TRBJ1-1	ASTPGRPNTEAF
-	TRBV7-2	TRBJ1-3	ASSLENAVSGNTIY
TRBD1	TRBV15	TRBJ1-4	ATSRAYRGDEKLF
TRBD1	TRBV19	TRBJ2-7	ASSILGQGAGEQY
TRBD2	TRBV11-2	TRBJ2-3	ASKAGGFTDTQY
TRBD2	TRBV20-1	TRBJ2-3	SARLALSTDTQY
TRBD1	TRBV4-1	TRBJ2-1	ASSPDRANNEQF
TRBD2	TRBV11-2	TRBJ2-1	ASSLQLAGDKEQF
-	TRBV21-1	TRBJ2-2	ASLKKTCPAANTGELF
-	TRBV9	TRBJ1-2	ASSPDGNYGYT
-	TRBV6-2/TRBV6-3	TRBJ2-2	ASSHGGTGELF
-	TRBV6-2/TRBV6-3	TRBJ1-1	ASSIYRDEAF
TRBD1	TRBV9	TRBJ1-6	ASSVTGGAYNSPLH
-	TRBV12-3/TRBV12-4	TRBJ1-1	ASSRRQAGTEAF
-	TRBV28	TRBJ2-7	ASSLKVRSPTYEQY
TRBD1	TRBV18	TRBJ2-5	ASVPGGTETQY
TRBD1	TRBV18	TRBJ1-1	ASSRTGSTEAF
TRBD1	TRBV29-1	TRBJ2-1	SVTGQAGNEQF
TRBD1	TRBV5-6	TRBJ2-4	ASSLDRGHQNIQY
-	TRBV3-1	TRBJ2-4	ASSQESWTANYKNIQY
-	TRBV7-8	TRBJ2-1	ASSNGARGSYNEQF